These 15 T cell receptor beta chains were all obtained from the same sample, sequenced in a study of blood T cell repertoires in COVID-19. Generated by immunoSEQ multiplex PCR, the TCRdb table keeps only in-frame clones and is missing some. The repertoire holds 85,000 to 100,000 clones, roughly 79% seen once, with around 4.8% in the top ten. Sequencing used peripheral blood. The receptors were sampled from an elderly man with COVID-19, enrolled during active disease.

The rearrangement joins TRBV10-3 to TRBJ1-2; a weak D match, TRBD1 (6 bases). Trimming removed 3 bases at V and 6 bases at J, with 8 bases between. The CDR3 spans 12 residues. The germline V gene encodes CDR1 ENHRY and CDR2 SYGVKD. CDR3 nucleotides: TGTGCCATCAGTGAAGGGGGTAATGGCTACACCTTC. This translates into CAISEGGNGYTF.

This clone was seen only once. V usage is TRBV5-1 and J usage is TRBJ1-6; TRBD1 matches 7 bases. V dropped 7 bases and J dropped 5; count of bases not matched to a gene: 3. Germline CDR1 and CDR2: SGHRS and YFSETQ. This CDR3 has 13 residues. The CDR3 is CASRDSDNSPLHF. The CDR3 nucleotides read TGCGCCAGCCGGGACAGCGATAATTCACCCCTCCACTTT.

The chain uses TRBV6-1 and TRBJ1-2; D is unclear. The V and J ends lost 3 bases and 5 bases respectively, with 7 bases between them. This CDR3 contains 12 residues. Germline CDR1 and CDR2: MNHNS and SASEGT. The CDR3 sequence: CASSDGRYGYTF. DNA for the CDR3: TGTGCCAGCAGTGATGGTCGGTATGGCTACACCTTC.

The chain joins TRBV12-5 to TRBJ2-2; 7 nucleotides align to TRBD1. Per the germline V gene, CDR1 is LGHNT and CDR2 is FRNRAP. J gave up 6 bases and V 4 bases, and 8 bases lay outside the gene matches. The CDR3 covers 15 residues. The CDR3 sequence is CASGSAGGVAGELFF. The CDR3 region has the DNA TGTGCTAGTGGTTCGGCAGGGGGAGTTGCCGGGGAGCTGTTTTTT.

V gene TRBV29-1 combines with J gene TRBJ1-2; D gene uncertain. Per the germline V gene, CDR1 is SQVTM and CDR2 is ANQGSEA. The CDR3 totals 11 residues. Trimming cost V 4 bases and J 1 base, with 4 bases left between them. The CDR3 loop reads CSVVVNYGYTF. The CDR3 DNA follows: TGCAGCGTTGTAGTTAACTATGGCTACACCTTC. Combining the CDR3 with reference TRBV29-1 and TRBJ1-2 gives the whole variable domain SAVISQKPSRDICQRGTSLTIQCQVDSQVTMMFWYRQQPGQSLTLIATANQGSEATYESGFVIDKFPISRPNLTFSTLTVSNMSPEDSSIYLCSVVVNYGYTFGSGTRLTVV.

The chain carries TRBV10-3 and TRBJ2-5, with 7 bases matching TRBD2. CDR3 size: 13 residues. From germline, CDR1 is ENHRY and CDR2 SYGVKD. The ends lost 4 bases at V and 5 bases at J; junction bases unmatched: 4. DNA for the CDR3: TGTGCCATCAGTGGGGAGGGGCTCGAGACCCAGTACTTC. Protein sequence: CAISGEGLETQYF.

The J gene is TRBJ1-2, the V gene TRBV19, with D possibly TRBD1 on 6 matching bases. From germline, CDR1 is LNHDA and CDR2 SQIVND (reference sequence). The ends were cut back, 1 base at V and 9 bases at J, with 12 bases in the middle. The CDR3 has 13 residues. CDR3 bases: TGTGCCAGTAGTATAGCGGGACACTTGAGCTACACCTTC. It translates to CASSIAGHLSYTF.

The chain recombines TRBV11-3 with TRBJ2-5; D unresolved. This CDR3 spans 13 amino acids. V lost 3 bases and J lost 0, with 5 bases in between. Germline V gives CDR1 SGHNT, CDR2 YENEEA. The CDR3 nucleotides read TGTGCCAGCAGCTTTACTTACCAAGAGACCCAGTACTTC. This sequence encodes CASSFTYQETQYF.

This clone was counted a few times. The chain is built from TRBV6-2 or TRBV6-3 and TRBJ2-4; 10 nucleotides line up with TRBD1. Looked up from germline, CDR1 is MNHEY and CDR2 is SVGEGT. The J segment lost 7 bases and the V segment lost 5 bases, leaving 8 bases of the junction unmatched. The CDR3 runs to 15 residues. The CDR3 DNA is TGTGCCAGCAGTGCCCCGGGACAGGGGTATAACATTCAGTACTTC. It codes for CASSAPGQGYNIQYF.

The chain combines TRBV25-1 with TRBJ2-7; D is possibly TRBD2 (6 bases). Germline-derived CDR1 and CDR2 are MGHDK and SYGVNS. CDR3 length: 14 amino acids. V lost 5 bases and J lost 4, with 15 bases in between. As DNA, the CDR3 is TGTGCCAGCAGTTACGGCGGAGGGGCTTACGAGCAGTACTTC. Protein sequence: CASSYGGGAYEQYF.

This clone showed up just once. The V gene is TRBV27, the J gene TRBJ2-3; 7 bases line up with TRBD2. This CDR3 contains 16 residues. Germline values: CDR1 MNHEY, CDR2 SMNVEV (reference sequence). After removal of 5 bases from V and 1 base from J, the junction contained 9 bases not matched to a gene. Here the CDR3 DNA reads TGTGCCAGCAGTAATTTAGCGGGTCCTGGCACAGATACGCAGTATTTT. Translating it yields CASSNLAGPGTDTQYF.

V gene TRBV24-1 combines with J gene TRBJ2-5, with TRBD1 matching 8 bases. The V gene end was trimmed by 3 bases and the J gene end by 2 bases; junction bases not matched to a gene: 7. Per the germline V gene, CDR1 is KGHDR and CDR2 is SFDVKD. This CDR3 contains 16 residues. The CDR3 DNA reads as TGTGCCACCAGTGATCAGGGGGCAGCGGTGCAAGAGACCCAGTACTTC. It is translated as CATSDQGAAVQETQYF.

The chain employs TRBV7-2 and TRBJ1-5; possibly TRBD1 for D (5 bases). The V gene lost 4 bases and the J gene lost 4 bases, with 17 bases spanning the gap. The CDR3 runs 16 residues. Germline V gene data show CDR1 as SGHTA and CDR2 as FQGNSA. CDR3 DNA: TGTGCCAGCAGCTCTGGACCGAGAGCAGGGAATCAGCCCCAGCATTTT. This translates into CASSSGPRAGNQPQHF. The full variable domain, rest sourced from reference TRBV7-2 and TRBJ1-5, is GAGVSQSPSNKVTEKGKDVELRCDPISGHTALYWYRQSLGQGLEFLIYFQGNSAPDKSGLPSDRFSAERTGGSVSTLTIQRTQQEDSAVYLCASSSGPRAGNQPQHFGDGTRLSIL.

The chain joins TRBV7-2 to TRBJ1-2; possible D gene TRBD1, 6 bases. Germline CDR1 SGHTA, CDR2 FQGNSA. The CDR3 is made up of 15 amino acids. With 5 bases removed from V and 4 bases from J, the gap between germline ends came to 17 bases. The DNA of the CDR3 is TGTGCCAGCAGCCCCCTACAGGGCTCCCTCTATGGCTACACCTTC. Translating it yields CASSPLQGSLYGYTF.

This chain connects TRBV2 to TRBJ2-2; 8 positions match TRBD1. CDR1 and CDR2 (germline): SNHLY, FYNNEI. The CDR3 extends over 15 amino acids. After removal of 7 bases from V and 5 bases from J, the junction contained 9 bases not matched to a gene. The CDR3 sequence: CASTQGTGGTGELFF. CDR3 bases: TGTGCCAGCACTCAAGGGACAGGCGGGACCGGGGAGCTGTTTTTT.